This TCR beta chain was sequenced for a study of cytomegalovirus exposure and HLA in healthy donors (dated by TCRdb to about 2017). In the study overall: An earlier analysis of several hundred of the donors reported 250 to 300 Gb of sequence data and some 120 million unique TCR beta sequences from 150 million to 200 million T cells. An early release that covered about 600 HLA-typed donors contained around 330 gigabases of sequencing data and 70 million to 100 million unique TCR sequences. The genetic ancestry cluster associated with self-reported Caucasian donors included 65% to 90% of the roughly 400 genotyped donors. The study was designed to test whether signatures of past pathogen exposure could be identified by cataloging public T cell receptors. The T cell repertoires of 666 subjects were profiled by immunosequencing and related to cytomegalovirus serostatus. Along with the approximately 650-subject first cohort, a separate validation cohort of over 90 different subjects was used. To predict cytomegalovirus infection status, the study brought together high-throughput TCR immunosequencing, statistical association of individual TCRs with disease status, and machine learning. In a later analysis, previously published TCR beta repertoires from 600 to 850 donors were re-analyzed and high-resolution HLA genotyping was added so that TCR occurrence patterns could be studied. The later analysis used no new phenotypic data to find candidate immune exposures, relying instead on TCR beta sequences and their occurrence across donors. To decide whether each TCR beta V gene segment behaved as functional or pseudogenic, an earlier analysis of some 570 of the donors relied on high-throughput TCR beta sequencing. Donor age, sex, ethnicity and CMV serostatus were compiled together with the repertoire data. Genome-wide SNP genotypes for about 65% of the roughly 670 donors were used in a later genetic analysis, which treated that subset as a discovery cohort. All discovery cohort repertoires had been generated using a single sequencing platform. Both class I and class II loci were covered by HLA typing, at four-digit resolution. Typing coverage differed by locus: A, B, C, DRB1 and DQB1 were typed in about 629-630 donors, DQA1 in about 500, DPA1 in over 600, and DPB1 in roughly 470. Roughly 5 DR-DQ haplotypes were treated as single units for association and clustering because of strong linkage in the cohort. On average, roughly 240,000 unique TCR beta nucleotide sequences were sequenced per donor among about 400 genotyped donors of the cohort, with about 17% of those sequences being non-productive. On the study overall, not on this receptor specifically: At a false discovery rate of 0.05, a later analysis linked 16,000 or so TCR beta sequences to specific HLA alleles. In the study, some 160 TCR beta chains were listed as associated with cytomegalovirus. A cluster of highly shared sequence variants was judged likely to be a technical artifact of the sequencing pipeline. In a later genetic analysis, fewer N-insertions in productive TCRs were reported among donors in an Asian-associated ancestry cluster than the 666-donor mean. Correlated functional status among segregating V segments might be attributable to linkage disequilibrium, but an unknown experimental factor could not be ruled out. Because HLA typing was unavailable for some donors at each locus, only the typed subset was used in association tests. In both the original and validation cohorts, the classifier was reported to diagnose cytomegalovirus status with high specificity and sensitivity. A few of the identified cytomegalovirus-associated TCR beta chains were confirmed in vitro to be specific for cytomegalovirus antigens. In an earlier analysis of some 550 of the donors, most TCR beta V segments were observed in productive rearrangements about 87% or about 30% of the time, broadly matching IMGT annotations. Most TCR sequences were seen in very few donors, while some public TCRs were found in many individuals. Several of the top co-occurrence clusters appeared to be linked to parvovirus B19, influenza, CMV and Epstein-Barr virus, according to a later analysis. A further reported finding was that TCR beta sequences accurately predicted the HLA-A and HLA-B alleles for most subjects in the first cohort. Immune exposure information for the cohort was limited to CMV serostatus. V-gene and J-gene trimming of TCR beta chains was associated with a missense DCLRE1C variant in a later genetic analysis, and the association was replicated in an independent cohort. Strong co-occurrence of HLA alleles, especially DR and DQ, made assigning TCR associations to individual alleles difficult. Sequencing depth was assumed to be roughly uniform across donors in the presence/absence analyses, though that assumption may not hold. Some IMGT-functional V segments, including TRBV6-2 and TRBV6-3, could not be told apart with the 87-base-pair reads, so those segments were excluded. The authors suggested that the approach could potentially be generalized to other disease states and immunological phenotypes. The earlier analysis of about 600 of the donors excluded seventeen rarely observed V segments, including chromosome 9 orphons, because counts were too low. In this cohort, only TCR beta chains were sequenced, and detectable features were limited by the absence of alpha or paired-chain data. According to a later analysis, most CMV-associated TCR beta chains appeared to be HLA-restricted, and the HLA associations seemed to be driven largely by CMV exposure. In a later analysis, HLA-associated TCR beta chains showed more clonal expansion and lower generation probabilities than non-associated chains that were equally common. In a later analysis, TCR association rates were found to vary across HLA loci, with the most associated TCRs seen for DRB1 alleles and the fewest for HLA-C alleles.

The cohort was made up of roughly 670 healthy bone marrow donors. Cohort members were all nominally healthy when sampled, although unrecorded immune exposures were likely present. The donor was CMV seropositive and belonged to the group of 250 to 300 seropositive cohort members. A peripheral blood sample was collected from each donor, and TCR beta sequencing was performed on peripheral blood mononuclear cells. The Qiagen DNeasy Blood Extraction Kit was used to extract genomic DNA from the blood cell samples. Library construction relied on the immunoSEQ multiplex PCR assay. The multiplex PCR relied on a mix of 60 forward primers for TCR Vbeta segments and 13 reverse primers for TCR Jbeta segments. Amplification of the CDR3 region of rearranged TCR beta genes was performed with a multiplex PCR assay on genomic DNA. The amplified TCR beta libraries were sequenced on the Illumina HiSeq System as 87-base-pair reads. The published analysis was carried out like this. A later analysis tallied tens of millions of unique TCR beta chains across the 600 to 700 repertoires, and approximately 9.9 million of those chains were shared by two or more donors. To remove PCR and sequencing errors, raw reads were error-corrected and collapsed into unique sequences using a nearest-neighbor algorithm that merged closely related sequences. V, D and J gene segments were assigned by aligning CDR3 sequences to IMGT reference sequences. For a sequence to be retained, a match of at least six nucleotides to both a V gene segment and a J gene segment was required. Rearrangements were called productive when the CDR3 lacked stop codons and stayed in frame with V and J; all others were non-productive. CDR3 was defined by IMGT convention, running from the second conserved V-encoded cysteine to the conserved J-encoded phenylalanine. The earlier analysis of 550 to 650 of the donors excluded any sequence lacking an unambiguous match to a single V gene segment. An earlier analysis of under 750 of the donors called V segments functional above 56.7% productive rearrangements and segregating when the between-donor standard deviation exceeded 5%. A statistical classification framework was built for diagnosing cytomegalovirus status from the catalog of TCR beta chain sequences. A later analysis assigned V and J genes by comparing TCR nucleotide sequences with IMGT/GENE-DB human TR gene sequences. In a later analysis, CDR3 sequences and most-parsimonious VDJ recombination scenarios were assigned using the TCRdist pipeline. In a later analysis, each TCR beta chain was defined by its CDR3 amino acid sequence together with its V-gene family, and reads lacking a unique V-gene family were excluded. In a later analysis, 500 to 650 highly shared, low-generation-probability nucleotide sequences were removed to address suspected cross-contamination and a sequencing artifact. A later analysis calculated a clonal expansion index for each public chain from normalized within-repertoire ranks of inferred template counts. In a later analysis, generation probabilities were computed with a VDJ recombination model fitted to out-of-frame rearrangements, and the resulting probabilities were checked against IGoR. A later analysis scored TCR-TCR, TCR-HLA and TCR-CMV co-occurrence with hypergeometric tests, applying a repertoire-size bias correction to TCR pairs. False discovery rates were estimated in a later analysis by permuting HLA or CMV assignments 20 times. A later analysis grouped co-occurring TCRs with DBSCAN, adding TCRdist sequence similarity when clustering within HLA-allele-positive subsets. For co-occurrence clustering, repertoires with fewer than 30,000 or more than 120,000 public chains were excluded, along with a handful of repertoires with anomalous nucleotide sharing. TCRdb holds this immuneACCESS table with in-frame rearrangements only. Some clones are missing; in checked studies, unresolved V genes explain under half, and the rest has no known cause. The DNA was the basis for D and trimming; V, J and clone size are from that table. This sample lists about 100,000 clones; approximately 79% were detected once. Clones ranked in the top ten supply under 20% of the sample.

Looking up the germline V gene yields CDR1 MGHRA and CDR2 YSYEKL. Germline trimming amounts to 2 bases on V and 0 bases on J, with 2 as the count of junction bases outside the gene matches. The CDR3 sequence holds 15 residues, the cysteine and phenylalanine included. Left in the record is the CDR3 DNA by itself, 45 bases read in frame from the first base. This clone has only a few counts. Its antigen remains unidentified. No much larger clonotype is one base removed from it; base qualities were not supplied. The sample was PBMCs. The chain links TRBV4-1 with TRBJ2-5, with 8 middle bases fitting TRBD2. This receptor was identified in a woman aged 55-70 years in good health and CMV-seropositive. The CDR3 here reads CASSQSSGYQETQYF. The nucleotides are TGCGCCAGCAGCCAATCTAGCGGGTACCAAGAGACCCAGTACTTC.